This T cell receptor (beta chain) was observed in a study of blood T cell repertoires in COVID-19. Study-wide context: Material from acute and convalescent COVID-19 was sourced from the United States, Italy and Spain. Sample material is recorded as cDNA or gDNA derived from T cells, B-cell-depleted T cells, or PBMCs.

This clone has only a few counts. Original data processing: Cell counts per sample came from amplifying reference gene primers. Clones were sequenced by immunoSEQ multiplex PCR, and TCRdb holds only the in-frame ones, with some missing. V and J calls and clone size are as listed in that table; D and trimming were resolved from the DNA. This table holds 150,000 to 200,000 clones, about 86% found once. Germline V gene data show CDR1 as MNHNY and CDR2 as SVGAGI (reference sequence). Unmatched junction bases numbered 15, after V lost 5 bases and J lost 1 base. There are 19 residues in the CDR3. The V and J genes are TRBV6-6 and TRBJ1-3, with 9 bases aligning to TRBD1. Material: peripheral blood. The TCR sequence derives from a young man with active or convalescent COVID-19. The CDR3, as DNA: TGTGCCAGCAGTCCCACCGGGACAGGGACAAATTGGTCTGGAAACACCATATATTTT. Its protein is CASSPTGTGTNWSGNTIYF.